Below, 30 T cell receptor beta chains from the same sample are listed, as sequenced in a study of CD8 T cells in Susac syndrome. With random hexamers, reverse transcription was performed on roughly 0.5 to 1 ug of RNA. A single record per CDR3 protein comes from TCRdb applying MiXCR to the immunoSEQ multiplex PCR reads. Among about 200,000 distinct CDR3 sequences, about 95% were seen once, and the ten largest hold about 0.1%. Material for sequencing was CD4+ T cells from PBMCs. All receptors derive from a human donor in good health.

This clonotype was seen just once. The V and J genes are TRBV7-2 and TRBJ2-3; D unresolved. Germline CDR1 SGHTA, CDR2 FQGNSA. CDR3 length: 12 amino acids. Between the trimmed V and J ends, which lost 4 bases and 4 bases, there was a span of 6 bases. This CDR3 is CASSSRADTQYF. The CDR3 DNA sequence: TGTGCCAGCAGCTCTAGAGCAGATACGCAGTATTTT.

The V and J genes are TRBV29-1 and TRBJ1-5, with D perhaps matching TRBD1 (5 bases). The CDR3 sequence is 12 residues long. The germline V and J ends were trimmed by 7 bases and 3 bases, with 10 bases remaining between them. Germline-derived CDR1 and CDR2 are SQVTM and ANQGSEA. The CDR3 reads CSAGEVNQPQHF. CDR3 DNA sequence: TGCAGCGCGGGGGAAGTCAATCAGCCCCAGCATTTT. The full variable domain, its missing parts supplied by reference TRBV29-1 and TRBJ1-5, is SAVISQKPSRDICQRGTSLTIQCQVDSQVTMMFWYRQQPGQSLTLIATANQGSEATYESGFVIDKFPISRPNLTFSTLTVSNMSPEDSSIYLCSAGEVNQPQHFGDGTRLSIL.

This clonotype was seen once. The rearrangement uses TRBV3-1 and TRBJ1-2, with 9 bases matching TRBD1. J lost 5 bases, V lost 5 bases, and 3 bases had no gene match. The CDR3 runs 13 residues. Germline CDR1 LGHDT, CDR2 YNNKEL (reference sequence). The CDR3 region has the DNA TGTGCCAGCAGCGGGGACAGGGATTATGGCTACACCTTC. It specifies CASSGDRDYGYTF.

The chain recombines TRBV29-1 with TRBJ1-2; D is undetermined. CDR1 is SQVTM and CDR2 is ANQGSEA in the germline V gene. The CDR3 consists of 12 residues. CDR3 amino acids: CTPPLAFYGYTF. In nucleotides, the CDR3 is TGCACCCCCCCCCTCGCGTTCTATGGCTACACCTTC.

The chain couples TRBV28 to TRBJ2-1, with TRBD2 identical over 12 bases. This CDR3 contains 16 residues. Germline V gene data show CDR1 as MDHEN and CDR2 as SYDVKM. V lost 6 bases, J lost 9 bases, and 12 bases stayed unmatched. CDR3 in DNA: TGTGCCAGCAGCGGTACTAGCGGGAGGCCCTTGCTTGAGCAGTTCTTC. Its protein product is CASSGTSGRPLLEQFF.

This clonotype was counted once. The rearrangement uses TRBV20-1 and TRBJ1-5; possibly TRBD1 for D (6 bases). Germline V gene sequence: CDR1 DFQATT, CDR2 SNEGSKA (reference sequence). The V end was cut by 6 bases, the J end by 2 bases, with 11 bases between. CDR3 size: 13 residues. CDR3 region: CSATRGGNQPQHF. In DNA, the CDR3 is TGCAGTGCAACCAGGGGTGGCAATCAGCCCCAGCATTTT.

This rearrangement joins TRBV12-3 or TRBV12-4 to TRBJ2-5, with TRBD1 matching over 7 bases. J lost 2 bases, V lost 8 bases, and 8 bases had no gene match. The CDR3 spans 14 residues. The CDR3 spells CASSLATGQETQYF. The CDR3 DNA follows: TGTGCCAGCTCATTGGCGACAGGGCAAGAGACCCAGTACTTC.

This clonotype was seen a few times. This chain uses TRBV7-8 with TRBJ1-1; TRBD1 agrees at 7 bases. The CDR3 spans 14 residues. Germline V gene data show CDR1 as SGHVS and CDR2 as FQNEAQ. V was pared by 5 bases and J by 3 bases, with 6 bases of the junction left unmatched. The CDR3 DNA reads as TGTGCCAGCAGCCGCGACAGGGTGGACACTGAAGCTTTCTTT. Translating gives CASSRDRVDTEAFF. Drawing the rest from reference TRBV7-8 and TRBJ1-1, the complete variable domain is GAGVSQSPRYKVAKRGQDVALRCDPISGHVSLFWYQQALGQGPEFLTYFQNEAQLDKSGLPSDRFFAERPEGSVSTLKIQRTQQEDSAVYLCASSRDRVDTEAFFGQGTRLTVV.

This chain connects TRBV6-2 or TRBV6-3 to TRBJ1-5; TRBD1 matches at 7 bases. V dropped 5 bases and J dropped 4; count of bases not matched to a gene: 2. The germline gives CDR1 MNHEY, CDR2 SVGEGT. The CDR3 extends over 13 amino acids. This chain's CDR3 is CASSNRGNQPQHF. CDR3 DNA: TGTGCCAGCAGTAACAGGGGTAATCAGCCCCAGCATTTT.

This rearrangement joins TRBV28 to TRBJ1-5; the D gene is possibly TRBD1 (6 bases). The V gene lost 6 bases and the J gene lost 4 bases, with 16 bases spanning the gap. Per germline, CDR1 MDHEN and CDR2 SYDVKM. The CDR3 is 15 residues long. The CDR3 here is CASSLDEGVNQPQHF. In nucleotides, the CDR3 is TGTGCCAGCAGCCTCGATGAGGGGGTAAATCAGCCCCAGCATTTT.

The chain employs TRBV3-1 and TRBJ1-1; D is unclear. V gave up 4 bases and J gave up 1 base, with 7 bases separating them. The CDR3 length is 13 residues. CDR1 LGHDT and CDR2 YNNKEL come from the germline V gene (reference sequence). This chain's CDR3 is CASSLYGNTEAFF. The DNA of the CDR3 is TGTGCCAGCAGCCTGTACGGGAACACTGAAGCTTTCTTT.

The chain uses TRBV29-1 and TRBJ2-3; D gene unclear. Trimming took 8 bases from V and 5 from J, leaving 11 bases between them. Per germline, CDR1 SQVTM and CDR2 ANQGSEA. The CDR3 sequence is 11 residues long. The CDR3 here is CSSVPIDTQYF. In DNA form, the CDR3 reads TGCAGCTCCGTACCAATAGATACGCAGTATTTT.

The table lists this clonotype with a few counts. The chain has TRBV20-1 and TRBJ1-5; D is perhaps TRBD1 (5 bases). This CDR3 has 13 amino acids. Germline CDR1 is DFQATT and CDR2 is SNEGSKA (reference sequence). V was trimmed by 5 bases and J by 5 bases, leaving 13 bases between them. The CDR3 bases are TGCAGTGCTTGGCAGGGAGTGGATCAGCCCCAGCATTTT. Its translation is CSAWQGVDQPQHF.

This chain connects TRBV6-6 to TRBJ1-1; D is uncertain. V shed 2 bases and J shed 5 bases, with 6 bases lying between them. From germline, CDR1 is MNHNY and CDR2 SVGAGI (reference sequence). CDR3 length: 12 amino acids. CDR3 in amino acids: CASSYEETEAFF. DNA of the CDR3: TGTGCCAGCAGTTACGAGGAGACTGAAGCTTTCTTT.

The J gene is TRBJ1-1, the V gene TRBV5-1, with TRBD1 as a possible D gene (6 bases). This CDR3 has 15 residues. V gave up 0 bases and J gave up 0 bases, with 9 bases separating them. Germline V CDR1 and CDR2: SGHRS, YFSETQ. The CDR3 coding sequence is TGCGCCAGCAGCTTGGCTGGGACAATGAACACTGAAGCTTTCTTT. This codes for CASSLAGTMNTEAFF.

The CDR3: CSAHRSGASEAFF. The CDR3 coding sequence is TGCAGCGCCCACCGGAGTGGGGCCTCTGAAGCTTTCTTT. The J gene is TRBJ1-1, the V gene TRBV29-1, with D possibly TRBD1 on 5 matching bases. The CDR3 covers 13 residues. The germline gives CDR1 SQVTM, CDR2 ANQGSEA. The germline V and J ends were trimmed by 7 bases and 6 bases, with 18 bases remaining between them.

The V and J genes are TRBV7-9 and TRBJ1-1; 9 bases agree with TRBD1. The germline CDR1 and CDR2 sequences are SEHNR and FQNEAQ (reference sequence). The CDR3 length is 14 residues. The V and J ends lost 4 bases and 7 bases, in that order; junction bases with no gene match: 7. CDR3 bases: TGTGCCAGCAGCTGGACAGGGGCTAGGGGTGAAGCTTTCTTT. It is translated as CASSWTGARGEAFF.

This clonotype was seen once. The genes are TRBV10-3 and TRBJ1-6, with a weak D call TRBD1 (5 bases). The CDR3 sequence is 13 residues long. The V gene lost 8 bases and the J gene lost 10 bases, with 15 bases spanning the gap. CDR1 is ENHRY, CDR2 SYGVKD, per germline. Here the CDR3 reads CAIAGRVDSPLHF. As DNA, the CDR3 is TGTGCCATCGCAGGGAGGGTGGACTCACCCCTCCACTTT.

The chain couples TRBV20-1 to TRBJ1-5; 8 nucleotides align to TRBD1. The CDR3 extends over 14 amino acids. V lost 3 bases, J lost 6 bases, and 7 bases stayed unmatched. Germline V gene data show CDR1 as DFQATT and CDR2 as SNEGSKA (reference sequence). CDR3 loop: CSARDRVAIQPQHF. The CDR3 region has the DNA TGCAGTGCTAGGGACAGGGTAGCCATTCAGCCCCAGCATTTT.

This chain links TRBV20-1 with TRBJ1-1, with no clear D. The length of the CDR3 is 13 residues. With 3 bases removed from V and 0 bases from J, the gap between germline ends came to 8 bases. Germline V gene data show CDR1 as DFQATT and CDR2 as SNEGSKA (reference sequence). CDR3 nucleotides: TGCAGTGCTAGTCGAGACATGAACACTGAAGCTTTCTTT. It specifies CSASRDMNTEAFF.

The CDR3 nucleotides are TGTGCCAGCTCTCAGGACGGGATGAGGTACGAGCAGTACTTC. Amino acid sequence: CASSQDGMRYEQYF. This chain joins TRBV18 and TRBJ2-7; TRBD2 might be the D (5 bases). The CDR3 runs to 14 residues. The germline CDR1 and CDR2 sequences are KGHSH and LQKENI. V shed 6 bases and J shed 4 bases, with 16 bases lying between them.

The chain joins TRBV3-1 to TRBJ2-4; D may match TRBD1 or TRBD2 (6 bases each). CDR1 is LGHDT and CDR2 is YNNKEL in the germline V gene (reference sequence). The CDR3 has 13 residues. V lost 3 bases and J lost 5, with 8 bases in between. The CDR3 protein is CASSQEGENIQYF. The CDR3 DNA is TGTGCCAGCAGCCAGGAGGGGGAAAACATTCAGTACTTC. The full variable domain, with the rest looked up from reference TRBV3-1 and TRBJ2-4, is DTAVSQTPKYLVTQMGNDKSIKCEQNLGHDTMYWYKQDSKKFLKIMFSYNNKELIINETVPNRFSPKSPDKAHLNLHINSLELGDSAVYFCASSQEGENIQYFGAGTRLSVL.

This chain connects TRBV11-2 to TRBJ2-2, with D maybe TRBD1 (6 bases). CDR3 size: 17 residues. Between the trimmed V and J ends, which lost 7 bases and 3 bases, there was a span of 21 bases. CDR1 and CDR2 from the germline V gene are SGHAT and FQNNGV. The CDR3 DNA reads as TGTGCCAGCACGCTCTCCCTCAGGGGAAGGGACACCGGGGAGCTGTTTTTT. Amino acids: CASTLSLRGRDTGELFF.

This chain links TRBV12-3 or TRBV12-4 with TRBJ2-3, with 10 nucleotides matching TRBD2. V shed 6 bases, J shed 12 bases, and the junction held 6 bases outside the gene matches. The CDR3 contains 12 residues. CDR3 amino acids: CASRLTSGPQYF. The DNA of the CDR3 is TGTGCCAGCAGGCTGACTAGCGGGCCACAGTATTTT.

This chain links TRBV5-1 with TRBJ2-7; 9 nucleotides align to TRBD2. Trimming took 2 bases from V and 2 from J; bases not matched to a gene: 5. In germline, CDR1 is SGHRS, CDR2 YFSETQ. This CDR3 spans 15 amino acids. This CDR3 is CASSLQAGGPYEQYV. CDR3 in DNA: TGCGCCAGCAGCTTACAAGCGGGAGGCCCCTACGAGCAGTACGTC.

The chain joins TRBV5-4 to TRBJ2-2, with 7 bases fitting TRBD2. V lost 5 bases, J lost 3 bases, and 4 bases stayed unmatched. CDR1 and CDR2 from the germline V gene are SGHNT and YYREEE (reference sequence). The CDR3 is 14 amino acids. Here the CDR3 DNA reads TGTGCCAGCAGGTTCGGACTAGACACCGGGGAGCTGTTTTTT. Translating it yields CASRFGLDTGELFF.

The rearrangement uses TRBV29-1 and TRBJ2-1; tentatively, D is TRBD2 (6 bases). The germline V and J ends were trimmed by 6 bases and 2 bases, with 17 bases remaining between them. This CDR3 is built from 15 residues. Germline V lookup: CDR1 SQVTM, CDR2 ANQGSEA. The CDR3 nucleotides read TGCAGCGTGGCCGGAGGGACGGTTGCCTACAATGAGCAGTTCTTC. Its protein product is CSVAGGTVAYNEQFF.

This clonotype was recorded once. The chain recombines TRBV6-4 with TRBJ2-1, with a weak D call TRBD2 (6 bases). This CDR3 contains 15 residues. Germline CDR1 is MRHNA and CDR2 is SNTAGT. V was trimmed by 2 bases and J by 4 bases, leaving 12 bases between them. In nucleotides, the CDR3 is TGTGCCAGCAGTGACGGGTCGGGAGAGTACAATGAGCAGTTCTTC. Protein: CASSDGSGEYNEQFF.

The CDR3 spells CASSLGQGRETQYF. In nucleotides, the CDR3 is TGCGCCAGCAGCTTGGGGCAGGGGAGAGAGACCCAGTACTTC. The chain carries TRBV5-1 and TRBJ2-5; D is perhaps TRBD1 (6 bases). V lost 0 bases to trimming and J lost 4 bases, with 10 bases between them. Germline assignment: CDR1 SGHRS and CDR2 YFSETQ. There are 14 residues in the CDR3.

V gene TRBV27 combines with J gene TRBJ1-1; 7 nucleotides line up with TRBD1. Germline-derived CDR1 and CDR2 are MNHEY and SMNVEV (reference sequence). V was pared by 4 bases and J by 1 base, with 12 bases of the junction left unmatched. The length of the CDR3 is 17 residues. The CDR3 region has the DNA TGTGCCAGCAGTTACCGTCCTCCGGGACAGTCGAACACTGAAGCTTTCTTT. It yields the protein CASSYRPPGQSNTEAFF.